One and the same sample provided the 28 T cell receptor beta chains below, sequenced in a study of T-cell reconstitution after alpha-beta-depleted transplantation in children. The TCRbeta library incorporated unique molecular identifiers. TCRdb passed the PCR reads through MiXCR, listing each CDR3 protein once. Among about 830,000 distinct CDR3 sequences listed, around 17% were seen once. The sequenced sample was PBMCs, mostly from graft donor cells, obtained 360 days after TCRalphabeta/CD19-depleted stem cell transplant. All receptors derive from a male patient younger than 18 who had a stem cell transplant for acute lymphoblastic leukemia, so the T cells may come from the graft donor.

This clonotype was observed a single time. The chain employs TRBV7-2 and TRBJ2-7; no reliable D call. The germline V gene has CDR1 SGHTA and CDR2 FQGNSA. There are 14 residues in the CDR3. The V end was cut by 5 bases, the J end by 2 bases, with 13 bases between. In DNA, the CDR3 is TGTGCCAGCAGCGACGGGTTGGGTCCCTACGAGCAGTACTTC. Protein product: CASSDGLGPYEQYF. Full variable domain (remainder filled in from reference TRBV7-2 and TRBJ2-7): GAGVSQSPSNKVTEKGKDVELRCDPISGHTALYWYRQSLGQGLEFLIYFQGNSAPDKSGLPSDRFSAERTGGSVSTLTIQRTQQEDSAVYLCASSDGLGPYEQYFGPGTRLTVT.

The rearrangement joins TRBV21-1 to TRBJ1-5; the D call TRBD1 from the table was never checked on the DNA. TRBV21-1 is annotated as a pseudogene. The length of the CDR3 is 10 residues. As DNA, the CDR3 is TGTGCCAGCGCCCGGGGGCCCCAGCATTTT. It yields the protein CASARGPQHF.

Many counts were recorded for this clonotype. The V gene is TRBV5-1, the J gene TRBJ1-1; D is unclear. Trimming took off 0 bases at V and 2 bases at J, with 8 bases between the two ends. The germline CDR1 and CDR2 sequences are SGHRS and YFSETQ. The CDR3 length is 14 residues. The CDR3 region has the DNA TGCGCCAGCAGCTTGGAATTGGCTAACACTGAAGCTTTCTTT. It specifies CASSLELANTEAFF.

This clonotype turned up a few times. The chain combines TRBV6-5 with TRBJ2-1; 9 positions match TRBD2. Germline V lookup: CDR1 MNHEY, CDR2 SVGAGI. CDR3 length: 17 residues. V gave up 0 bases and J gave up 2 bases; unmatched junction bases: 5. The DNA of the CDR3 is TGTGCCAGCAGTTACTCGACGGGACTAGCTACCTACAATGAGCAGTTCTTC. Translated: CASSYSTGLATYNEQFF.

A few counts support this clonotype. This rearrangement joins TRBV11-1 to TRBJ2-7, with 11 bases aligning to TRBD2. Germline lookup yields CDR1 SGHAT and CDR2 FQDESV (reference sequence). Trimming at V came to 6 bases and at J to 4 bases, leaving 14 bases not matched to a gene. This CDR3 spans 17 amino acids. CDR3 sequence: CASRYGLTGTSGYEQYF. CDR3 bases: TGTGCCAGCAGGTATGGGCTTACCGGGACTAGCGGATACGAGCAGTACTTC.

The chain links TRBV12-3 or TRBV12-4 to TRBJ1-3, with no clear D. The CDR3 is 16 residues long. The germline V and J ends were trimmed by 1 base and 2 bases, with 12 bases remaining between them. The DNA for the CDR3 is TGTGCCAGCAGTTTAGAAGCCCCCGCAACTGGAAACACCATATATTTT. Protein sequence: CASSLEAPATGNTIYF.

In its sample, this clonotype was seen a few times. The rearrangement links TRBV5-1 to TRBJ2-7; D is ambiguous. V gave up 1 base and J gave up 0 bases, with 11 bases separating them. The CDR3 is 15 amino acids. Germline CDR1 is SGHRS and CDR2 is YFSETQ. The CDR3 DNA sequence: TGCGCCAGCAGCTTGCGGCCAGGCCTCTCCTACGAGCAGTACTTC. Translating gives CASSLRPGLSYEQYF.

This clonotype was observed a handful of times. This sequence joins TRBV12-3 or TRBV12-4 and TRBJ2-3; D gene uncertain. This CDR3 has 14 amino acids. V was clipped by 1 base and J by 4 bases, with 9 bases between them. CDR3 region: CASSLGGKADTQYF. In DNA, the CDR3 is TGTGCCAGCAGTTTAGGTGGTAAGGCAGATACGCAGTATTTT.

This clonotype showed up just a few times. V and J are TRBV2 and TRBJ2-7; 7 positions match TRBD1. The trim removed 6 bases at V and 4 bases at J, leaving 9 bases unmatched. The CDR3 spans 14 residues. Per the germline V gene, CDR1 is SNHLY and CDR2 is FYNNEI. The CDR3 DNA reads TGTGCCAGCAGGACAGGGATTGGCTTATACGAGCAGTACTTC. Translating gives CASRTGIGLYEQYF.

J is TRBJ2-7 and V is TRBV11-2, with 7 bases lining up with TRBD1. This CDR3 contains 14 residues. V was clipped by 5 bases and J by 4 bases; unmatched bases: 8. Germline V gives CDR1 SGHAT, CDR2 FQNNGV. In DNA form, the CDR3 reads TGTGCCAGCAGCGAGCTGACAGGGCTGTACGAGCAGTACTTC. Protein sequence: CASSELTGLYEQYF.

The chain links TRBV7-3 to TRBJ1-1; 8 bases map to TRBD1. V shed 4 bases, J shed 3 bases, and the junction held 7 bases outside the gene matches. Germline V gene sequence: CDR1 SGHTA, CDR2 FQGTGA. The CDR3 sequence is 15 residues long. In DNA form, the CDR3 reads TGTGCCAGCAGCTCAGGCGGACAGGGCGACACTGAAGCTTTCTTT. It specifies CASSSGGQGDTEAFF.

This clonotype has more than one count but fewer than ten. V usage is TRBV10-1 and J usage is TRBJ2-2; D might be TRBD2 (6 bases). V gave up 6 bases and J gave up 5 bases, with 19 bases separating them. CDR3 length: 16 amino acids. CDR1 and CDR2 (germline): WNHNN, SYGVQD (reference sequence). The CDR3 sequence: CASSPRLGARTGELFF. In nucleotides, the CDR3 is TGCGCCAGCAGCCCAAGACTAGGGGCGAGGACCGGGGAGCTGTTTTTT.

Of note for this clonotype: The germline gene is not matched at one end of the junction; a read error may be the cause. V is TRBV12-3 or TRBV12-4 and J is TRBJ2-5, with D maybe TRBD2 (5 bases). This CDR3 has 11 residues. This chain's CDR3 is CASSLGESQYF. The CDR3 region has the DNA TGTGCCAGCAGTTTAGGGGAGAGCCAGTACTTC.

This clonotype was seen only a few times. The chain has TRBV28 and TRBJ2-7, with 10 bases fitting TRBD2. Germline trimming cut 3 bases from V and 0 bases from J; bases unmatched to any gene: 5. CDR1 is MDHEN and CDR2 is SYDVKM in the germline V gene. CDR3 length: 16 residues. In DNA, the CDR3 is TGTGCCAGCAGTTTGGAGGGACTAGCGAACTCCTACGAGCAGTACTTC. It translates to CASSLEGLANSYEQYF.

This clonotype occurred a few times. The rearrangement joins TRBV12-3 or TRBV12-4 to TRBJ2-3; TRBD1 is a possible D gene (5 bases). V was cut by 7 bases and J by 1 base, with 18 bases left in between. The CDR3 covers 16 residues. Written as DNA, the CDR3 is TGTGCCAGCATCATCCCTTGGAGCAGGGGCACAGATACGCAGTATTTT. This gives the protein CASIIPWSRGTDTQYF.

A few counts support this clonotype. This chain uses TRBV13 with TRBJ2-7; a weak D match, TRBD2 (5 bases). Trimming stripped 1 base from V and 4 bases from J, with 11 bases between. The CDR3 has 14 amino acids. Per germline, CDR1 PRHDT and CDR2 FYEKMQ (reference sequence). The CDR3 nucleotides read TGTGCCAGCAGCTTAGAGGACTCTAAGTACGAGCAGTACTTC. The encoded protein is CASSLEDSKYEQYF.

The V call is TRBV27, the J call TRBJ2-7; TRBD1 or TRBD2 may be the D gene (6 bases each). CDR1 and CDR2 from the germline V gene are MNHEY and SMNVEV (reference sequence). The CDR3 extends over 14 amino acids. V lost 3 bases, J lost 3 bases, and 12 bases lay in between. CDR3 DNA sequence: TGTGCCAGCAGTTTGATGGGGGGCATCTACGAGCAGTACTTC. It yields the protein CASSLMGGIYEQYF.

The rearrangement links TRBV27 to TRBJ1-4; D is perhaps TRBD1 (5 bases). Germline V lookup: CDR1 MNHEY, CDR2 SMNVEV (reference sequence). V gave up 4 bases and J gave up 0 bases, with 12 bases separating them. CDR3 size: 16 residues. This CDR3 is CASSWGPIATNEKLFF. The CDR3 DNA reads as TGTGCCAGCAGTTGGGGACCGATCGCAACTAATGAAAAACTGTTTTTT.

The table lists this clonotype with a count of one. The chain links TRBV5-1 to TRBJ2-1, with a possible D match to TRBD1 (6 bases). The CDR3 totals 17 residues. Germline loops: CDR1 SGHRS, CDR2 YFSETQ. V was clipped by 1 base and J by 4 bases, with 18 bases between them. The CDR3 DNA is TGCGCCAGCAGCTTGTTCAATTGGGACACAAGTTACAATGAGCAGTTCTTC. This gives the protein CASSLFNWDTSYNEQFF.

This clonotype was counted many times. This rearrangement joins TRBV7-8 to TRBJ1-5; D perhaps matches TRBD1 (5 bases). The CDR3 has 14 amino acids. Germline loops: CDR1 SGHVS, CDR2 FQNEAQ. The V and J ends lost 2 bases and 3 bases respectively, with 8 bases between them. CDR3 amino acids: CASSLSRDNQPQHF. CDR3 DNA sequence: TGTGCCAGCAGCTTAAGCAGGGACAATCAGCCCCAGCATTTT.

The chain is built from TRBV10-3 and TRBJ2-7; D uncertain. Germline loops: CDR1 ENHRY, CDR2 SYGVKD. This CDR3 has 12 amino acids. Trimming took 2 bases from V and 4 from J, leaving 6 bases between them. In DNA, the CDR3 is TGTGCCATCAGTGAGACCCTGTACGAGCAGTACTTC. As protein: CAISETLYEQYF.

The V gene is TRBV6-1, the J gene TRBJ2-3, with D perhaps given as TRBD1 or TRBD2 (5 bases each). This CDR3 comprises 14 residues. The germline V and J ends were trimmed by 6 bases and 4 bases, with 14 bases remaining between them. Germline V CDR1 and CDR2: MNHNS, SASEGT. CDR3 amino acids: CASREERGPDTQYF. CDR3 bases: TGTGCCAGCAGGGAGGAAAGGGGTCCAGATACGCAGTATTTT.

This clonotype was seen a few times. V gene TRBV6-5 combines with J gene TRBJ1-2; TRBD1 might be the D (6 bases). The V and J ends lost 2 bases and 3 bases respectively, with 10 bases between them. The CDR3 runs to 14 residues. CDR1 and CDR2 from the germline V gene are MNHEY and SVGAGI. CDR3 protein: CASSYGRGYYGYTF. The CDR3 coding sequence is TGTGCCAGCAGTTACGGCAGGGGATACTATGGCTACACCTTC.

This clonotype occurred many times. The chain employs TRBV9 and TRBJ2-1, with TRBD2 matching over 11 bases. The CDR3 contains 17 residues. From germline, CDR1 is SGDLS and CDR2 YYNGEE. Losses at the gene ends were 0 bases for V and 5 bases for J; bases not matched to a gene: 7. As DNA, the CDR3 is TGTGCCAGCAGCGTAGTCCCCTTGACTAGCGGGAACAATGAGCAGTTCTTC. Its translation: CASSVVPLTSGNNEQFF.

V gene TRBV6-5 combines with J gene TRBJ2-2; 8 bases are a match to TRBD2. In germline, CDR1 is MNHEY, CDR2 SVGAGI. This CDR3 contains 13 residues. J gave up 9 bases and V 4 bases, and 4 bases lay outside the gene matches. CDR3 sequence reads: CASSSPGGRELFF. Here the CDR3 DNA reads TGTGCCAGCAGTTCACCGGGAGGGCGGGAGCTGTTTTTT.

This clonotype was detected many times. The CDR3 DNA sequence: TGTGCCAGCACACGACTGGCATCTTTCTACAATGAGCAGTTCTTC. Protein: CASTRLASFYNEQFF. The chain couples TRBV6-2 or TRBV6-3 to TRBJ2-1; D uncertain. The germline V gene encodes CDR1 MNHEY and CDR2 SVGEGT. The CDR3 runs 15 residues. V was shortened by 7 bases and J by 3 bases, with 16 bases between the two germline ends.

In this sample, this clonotype turned up a few times. V usage is TRBV5-1 and J usage is TRBJ2-3, with 9 nucleotides matching TRBD2. This CDR3 has 16 residues. Germline V gene lookup returns CDR1 SGHRS and CDR2 YFSETQ. Trimming cost V 1 base and J 4 bases; bases outside gene matches: 7. The CDR3 is CASSLPSGTVSDTQYF. DNA for the CDR3: TGCGCCAGCAGCTTGCCTAGCGGGACCGTTTCAGATACGCAGTATTTT.

This rearrangement joins TRBV15 to TRBJ2-7; the D gene is possibly TRBD2 (6 bases). Per germline, CDR1 LNHNV and CDR2 YYDKDF (reference sequence). V was trimmed by 4 bases and J by 7 bases, leaving 11 bases between them. The CDR3 is 12 amino acids. Written as DNA, the CDR3 is TGTGCCACCAGCAAGACTAGTCGAGAGCAGTACTTC. Translation: CATSKTSREQYF.